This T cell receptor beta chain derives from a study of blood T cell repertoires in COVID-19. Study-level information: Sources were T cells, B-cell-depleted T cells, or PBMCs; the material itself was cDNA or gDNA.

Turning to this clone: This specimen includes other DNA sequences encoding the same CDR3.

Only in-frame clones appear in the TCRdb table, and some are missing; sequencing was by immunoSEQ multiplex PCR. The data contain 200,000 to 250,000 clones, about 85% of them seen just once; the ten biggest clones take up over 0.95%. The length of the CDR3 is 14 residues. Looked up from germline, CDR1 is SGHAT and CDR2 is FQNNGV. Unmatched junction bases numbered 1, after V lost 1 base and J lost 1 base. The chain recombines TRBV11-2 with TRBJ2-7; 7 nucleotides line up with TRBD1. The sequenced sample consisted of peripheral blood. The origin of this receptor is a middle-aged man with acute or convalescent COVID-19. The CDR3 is CASSLGTGSYEQYF. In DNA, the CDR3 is TGTGCCAGCAGCTTAGGGACAGGATCCTACGAGCAGTACTTC.